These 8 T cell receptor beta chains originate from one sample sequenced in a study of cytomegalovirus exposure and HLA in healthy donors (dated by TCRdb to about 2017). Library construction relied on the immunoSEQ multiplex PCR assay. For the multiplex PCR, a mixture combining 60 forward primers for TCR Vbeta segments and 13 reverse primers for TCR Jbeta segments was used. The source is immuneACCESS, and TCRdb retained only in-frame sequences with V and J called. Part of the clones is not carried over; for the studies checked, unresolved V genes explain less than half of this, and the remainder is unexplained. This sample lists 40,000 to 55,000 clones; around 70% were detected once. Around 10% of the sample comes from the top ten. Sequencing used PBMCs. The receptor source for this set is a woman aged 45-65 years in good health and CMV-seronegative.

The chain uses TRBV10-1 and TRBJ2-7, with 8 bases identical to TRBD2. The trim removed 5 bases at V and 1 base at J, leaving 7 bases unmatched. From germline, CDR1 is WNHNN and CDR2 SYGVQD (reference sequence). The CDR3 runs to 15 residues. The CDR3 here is CASSKLAESSYEQYF. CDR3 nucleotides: TGCGCCAGCAGTAAACTAGCGGAATCGTCCTACGAGCAGTACTTC.

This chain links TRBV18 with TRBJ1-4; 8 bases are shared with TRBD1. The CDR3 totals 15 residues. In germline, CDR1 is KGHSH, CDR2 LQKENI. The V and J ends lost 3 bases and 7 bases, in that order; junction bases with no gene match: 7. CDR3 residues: CASSPRTGKGEKLFF. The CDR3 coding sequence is TGTGCCAGCTCACCTCGGACAGGGAAGGGTGAAAAACTGTTTTTT.

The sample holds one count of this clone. This CDR3 reads CASSLVGQGLVAKEQYF. As DNA, the CDR3 is TGTGCCAGCAGTTTAGTCGGACAGGGTTTGGTCGCTAAGGAGCAGTACTTC. V is TRBV28 and J is TRBJ2-7; 8 bases map to TRBD1. The J segment lost 7 bases and the V segment lost 2 bases, leaving 16 bases of the junction unmatched. The CDR3 sequence is 17 residues long. Germline loops: CDR1 MDHEN, CDR2 SYDVKM. Drawing the rest from reference TRBV28 and TRBJ2-7, the complete variable domain is DVKVTQSSRYLVKRTGEKVFLECVQDMDHENMFWYRQDPGLGLRLIYFSYDVKMKEKGDIPEGYSVSREKKERFSLILESASTNQTSMYLCASSLVGQGLVAKEQYFGPGTRLTVT.

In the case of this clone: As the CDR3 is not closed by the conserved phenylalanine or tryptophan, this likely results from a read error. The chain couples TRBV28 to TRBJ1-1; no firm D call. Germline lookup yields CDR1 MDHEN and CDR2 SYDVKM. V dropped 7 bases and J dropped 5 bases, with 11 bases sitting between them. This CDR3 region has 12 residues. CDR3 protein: CASTRWQTEAFV. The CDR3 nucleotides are TGTGCCAGCACACGATGGCAGACTGAAGCTTTCGTT.

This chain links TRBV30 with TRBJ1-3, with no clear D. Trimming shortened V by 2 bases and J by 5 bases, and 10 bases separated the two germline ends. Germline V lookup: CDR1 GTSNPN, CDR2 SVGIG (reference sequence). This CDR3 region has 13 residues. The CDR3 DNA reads TGTGCCTGGAGTCGAGGAGATAGAAACACCATATATTTT. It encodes CAWSRGDRNTIYF.

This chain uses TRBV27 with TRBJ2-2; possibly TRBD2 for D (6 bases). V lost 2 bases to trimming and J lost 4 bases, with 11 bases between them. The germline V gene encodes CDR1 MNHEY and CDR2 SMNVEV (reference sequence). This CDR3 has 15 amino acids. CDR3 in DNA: TGTGCCAGCAGTTTAGGGCTAGCGCGCACCGGGGAGCTGTTTTTT. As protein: CASSLGLARTGELFF.

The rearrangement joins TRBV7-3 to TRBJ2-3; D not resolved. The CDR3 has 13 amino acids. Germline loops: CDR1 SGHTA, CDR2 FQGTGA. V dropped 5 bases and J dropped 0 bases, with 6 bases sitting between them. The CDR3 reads CASSDGSTDTQYF. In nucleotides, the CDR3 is TGTGCCAGCAGCGACGGGAGCACAGATACGCAGTATTTT. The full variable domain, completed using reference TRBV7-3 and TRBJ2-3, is GAGVSQTPSNKVTEKGKYVELRCDPISGHTALYWYRQSLGQGPEFLIYFQGTGAADDSGLPNDRFFAVRPEGSVSTLKIQRTERGDSAVYLCASSDGSTDTQYFGPGTRLTVL.

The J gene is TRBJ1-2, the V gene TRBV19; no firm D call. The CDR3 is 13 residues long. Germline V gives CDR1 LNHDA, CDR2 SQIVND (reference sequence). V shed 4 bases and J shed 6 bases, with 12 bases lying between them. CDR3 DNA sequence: TGTGCCAGTAGTACGAACCAGGCTGATGGCTACACCTTC. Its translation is CASSTNQADGYTF.